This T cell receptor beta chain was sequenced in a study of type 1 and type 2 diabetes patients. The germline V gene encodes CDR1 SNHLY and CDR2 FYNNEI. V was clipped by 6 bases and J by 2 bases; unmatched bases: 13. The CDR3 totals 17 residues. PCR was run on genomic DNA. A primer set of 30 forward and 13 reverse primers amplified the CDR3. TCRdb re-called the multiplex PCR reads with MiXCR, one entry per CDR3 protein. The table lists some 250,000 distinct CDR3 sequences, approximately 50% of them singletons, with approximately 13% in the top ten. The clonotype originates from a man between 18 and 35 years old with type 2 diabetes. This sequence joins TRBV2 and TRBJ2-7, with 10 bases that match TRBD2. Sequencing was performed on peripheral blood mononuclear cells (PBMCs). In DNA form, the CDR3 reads TGTGCCAGCAGCCCCGTTTGGGCTAGCGGGAGCCCCTACGAGCAGTACTTC. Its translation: CASSPVWASGSPYEQYF.